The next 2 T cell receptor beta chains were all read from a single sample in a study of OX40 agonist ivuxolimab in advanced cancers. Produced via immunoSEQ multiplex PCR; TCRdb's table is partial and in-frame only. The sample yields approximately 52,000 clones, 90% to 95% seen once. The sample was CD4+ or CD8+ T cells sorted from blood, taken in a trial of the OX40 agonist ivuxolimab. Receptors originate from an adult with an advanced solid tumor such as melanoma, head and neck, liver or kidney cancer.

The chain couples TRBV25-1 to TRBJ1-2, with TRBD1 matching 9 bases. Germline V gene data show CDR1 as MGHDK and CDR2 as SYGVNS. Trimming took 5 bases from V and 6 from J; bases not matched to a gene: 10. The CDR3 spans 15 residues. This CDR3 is CASSLGGTGLHGYTF. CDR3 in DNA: TGTGCCAGCAGTTTGGGGGGGACAGGGTTACATGGCTACACCTTC.

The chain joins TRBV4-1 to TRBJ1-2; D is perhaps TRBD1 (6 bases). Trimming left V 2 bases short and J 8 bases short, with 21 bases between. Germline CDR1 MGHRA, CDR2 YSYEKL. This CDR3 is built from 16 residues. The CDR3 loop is CASSQPTQTGLGGYTF. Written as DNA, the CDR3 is TGCGCCAGCAGCCAACCAACCCAAACAGGGTTGGGAGGCTACACCTTC.